This record looks at one T cell receptor beta chain sequence and its context. With 60 Vbeta and 13 Jbeta primers, the PCR was carried out. Sequenced by immunoSEQ multiplex PCR; TCRdb stores in-frame clones only, minus some. The sample contains around 110,000 clones, roughly 80% of which appear only once. The CDR3 spans 14 residues. Germline CDR1 is SEHNR and CDR2 is FQNEAQ (reference sequence). Trimming took off 5 bases at V and 4 bases at J, with 14 bases between the two ends. The data were taken from a study of cytomegalovirus exposure and HLA in healthy donors. This TCR derives from a man over 45 in good health and CMV-seronegative. The chain links TRBV7-9 to TRBJ1-1; D is unresolved. The sample was PBMCs. The CDR3 sequence: CASSPAPSGTEAFF. The CDR3 coding sequence is TGTGCCAGCAGCCCCGCCCCTTCGGGCACTGAAGCTTTCTTT.